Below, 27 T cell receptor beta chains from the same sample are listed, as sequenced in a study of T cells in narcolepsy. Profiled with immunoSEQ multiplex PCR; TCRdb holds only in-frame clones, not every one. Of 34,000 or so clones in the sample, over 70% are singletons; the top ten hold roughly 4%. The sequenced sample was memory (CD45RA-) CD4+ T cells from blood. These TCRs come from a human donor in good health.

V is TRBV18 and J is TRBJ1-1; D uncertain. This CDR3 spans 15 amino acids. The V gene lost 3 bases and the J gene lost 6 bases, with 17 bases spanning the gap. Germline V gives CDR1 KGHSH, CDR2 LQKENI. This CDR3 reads CASSPDPSGKSEAFF. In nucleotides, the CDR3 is TGTGCCAGCTCACCCGACCCCTCCGGGAAGTCTGAAGCTTTCTTT. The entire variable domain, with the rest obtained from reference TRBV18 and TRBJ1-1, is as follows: NAGVMQNPRHLVRRRGQEARLRCSPMKGHSHVYWYRQLPEEGLKFMVYLQKENIIDESGMPKERFSAEFPKEGPSILRIQQVVRGDSAAYFCASSPDPSGKSEAFFGQGTRLTVV.

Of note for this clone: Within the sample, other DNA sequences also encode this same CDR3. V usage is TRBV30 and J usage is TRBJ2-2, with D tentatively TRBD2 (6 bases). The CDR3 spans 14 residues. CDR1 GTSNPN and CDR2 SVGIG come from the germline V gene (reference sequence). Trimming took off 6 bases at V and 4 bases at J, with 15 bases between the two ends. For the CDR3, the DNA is TGTGCCTGTGGAGGGAGCCGGGGCACCGGGGAGCTGTTTTTT. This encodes CACGGSRGTGELFF.

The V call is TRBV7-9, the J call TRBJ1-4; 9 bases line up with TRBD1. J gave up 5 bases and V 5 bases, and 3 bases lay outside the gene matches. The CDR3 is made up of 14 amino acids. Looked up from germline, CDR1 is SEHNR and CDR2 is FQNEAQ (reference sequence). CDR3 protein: CASSAGQGNEKLFF. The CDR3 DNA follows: TGTGCCAGCAGCGCCGGACAGGGGAATGAAAAACTGTTTTTT.

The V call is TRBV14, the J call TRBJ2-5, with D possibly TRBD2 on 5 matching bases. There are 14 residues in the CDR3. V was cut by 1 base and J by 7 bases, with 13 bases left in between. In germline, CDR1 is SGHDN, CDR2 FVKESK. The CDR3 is CASSQVAQRGTQYF. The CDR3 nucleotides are TGTGCCAGCAGCCAAGTCGCCCAACGGGGGACCCAGTACTTC. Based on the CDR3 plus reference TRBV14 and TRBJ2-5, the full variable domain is EAGVTQFPSHSVIEKGQTVTLRCDPISGHDNLYWYRRVMGKEIKFLLHFVKESKQDESGMPNNRFLAERTGGTYSTLKVQPAELEDSGVYFCASSQVAQRGTQYFGPGTRLLVL.

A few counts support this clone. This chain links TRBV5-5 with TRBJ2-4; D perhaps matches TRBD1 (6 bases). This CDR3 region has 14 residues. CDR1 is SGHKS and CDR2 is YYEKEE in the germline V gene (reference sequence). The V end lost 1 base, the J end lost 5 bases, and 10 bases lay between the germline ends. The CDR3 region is CASSLRQGQNIQYF. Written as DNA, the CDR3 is TGTGCCAGCAGCTTGAGGCAGGGGCAAAACATTCAGTACTTC. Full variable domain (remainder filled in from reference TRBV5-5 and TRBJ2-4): DAGVTQSPTHLIKTRGQQVTLRCSPISGHKSVSWYQQVLGQGPQFIFQYYEKEERGRGNFPDRFSARQFPNYSSELNVNALLLGDSALYLCASSLRQGQNIQYFGAGTRLSVL.

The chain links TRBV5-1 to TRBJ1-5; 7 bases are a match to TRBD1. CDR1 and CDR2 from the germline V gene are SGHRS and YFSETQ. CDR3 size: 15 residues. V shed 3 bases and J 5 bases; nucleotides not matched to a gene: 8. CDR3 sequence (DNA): TGCGCCAGCAGCTGGGGCGACAGGGACGATCAGCCCCAGCATTTT. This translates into CASSWGDRDDQPQHF.

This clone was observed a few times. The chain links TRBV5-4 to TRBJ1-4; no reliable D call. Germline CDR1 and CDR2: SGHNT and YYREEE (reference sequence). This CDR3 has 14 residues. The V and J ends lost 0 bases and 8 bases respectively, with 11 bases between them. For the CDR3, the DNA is TGTGCCAGCAGCTTGGGTACGGCCCAAGAAAAACTGTTTTTT. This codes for CASSLGTAQEKLFF. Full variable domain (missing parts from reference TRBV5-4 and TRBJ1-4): ETGVTQSPTHLIKTRGQQVTLRCSSQSGHNTVSWYQQALGQGPQFIFQYYREEENGRGNFPPRFSGLQFPNYSSELNVNALELDDSALYLCASSLGTAQEKLFFGSGTQLSVL.

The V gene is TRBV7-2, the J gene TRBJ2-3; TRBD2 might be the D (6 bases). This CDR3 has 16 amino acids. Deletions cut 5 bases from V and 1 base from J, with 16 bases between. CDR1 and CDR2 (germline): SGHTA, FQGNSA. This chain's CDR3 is CASSNSGTLGTDTQYF. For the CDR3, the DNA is TGTGCCAGCAGCAATAGCGGCACCCTAGGCACAGATACGCAGTATTTT.

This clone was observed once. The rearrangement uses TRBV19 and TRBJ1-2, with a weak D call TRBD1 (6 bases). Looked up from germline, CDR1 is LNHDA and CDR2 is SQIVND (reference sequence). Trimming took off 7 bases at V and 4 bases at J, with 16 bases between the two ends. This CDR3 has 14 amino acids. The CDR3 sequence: CASNTGTVVYGYTF. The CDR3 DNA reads TGTGCCAGTAATACAGGGACGGTAGTCTATGGCTACACCTTC.

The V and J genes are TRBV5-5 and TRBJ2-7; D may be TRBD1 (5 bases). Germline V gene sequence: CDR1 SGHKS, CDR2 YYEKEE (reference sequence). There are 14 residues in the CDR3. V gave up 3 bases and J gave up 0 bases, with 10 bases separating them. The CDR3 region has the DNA TGTGCCAGCAGCTGGGGCCAGGGCTCCTACGAGCAGTACTTC. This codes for CASSWGQGSYEQYF.

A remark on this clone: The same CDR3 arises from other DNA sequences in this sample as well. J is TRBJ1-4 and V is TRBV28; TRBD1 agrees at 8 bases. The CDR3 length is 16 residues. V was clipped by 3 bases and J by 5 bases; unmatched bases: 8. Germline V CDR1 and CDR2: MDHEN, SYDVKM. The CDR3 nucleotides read TGTGCCAGCAGTTTGGCGGAAAGGACAGGGAATGAAAAACTGTTTTTT. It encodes CASSLAERTGNEKLFF.

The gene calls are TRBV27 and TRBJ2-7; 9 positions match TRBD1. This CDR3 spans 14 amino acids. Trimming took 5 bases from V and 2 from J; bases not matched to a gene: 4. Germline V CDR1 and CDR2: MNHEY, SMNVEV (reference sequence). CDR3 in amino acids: CASSPRQGAYEQYF. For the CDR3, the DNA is TGTGCCAGCAGTCCCCGACAGGGGGCCTACGAGCAGTACTTC.

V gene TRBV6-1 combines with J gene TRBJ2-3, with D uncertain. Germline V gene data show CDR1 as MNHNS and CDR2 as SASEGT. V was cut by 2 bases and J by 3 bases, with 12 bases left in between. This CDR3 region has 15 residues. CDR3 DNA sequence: TGTGCCAGCAGTGAATCCCCGACTGCGACAGATACGCAGTATTTT. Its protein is CASSESPTATDTQYF.

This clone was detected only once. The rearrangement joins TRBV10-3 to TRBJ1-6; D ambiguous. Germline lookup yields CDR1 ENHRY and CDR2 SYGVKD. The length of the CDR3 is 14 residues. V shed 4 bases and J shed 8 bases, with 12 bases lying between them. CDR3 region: CAISVSLEDSPLHF. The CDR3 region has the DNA TGTGCCATCAGTGTTAGCTTGGAGGATTCACCCCTCCACTTT.

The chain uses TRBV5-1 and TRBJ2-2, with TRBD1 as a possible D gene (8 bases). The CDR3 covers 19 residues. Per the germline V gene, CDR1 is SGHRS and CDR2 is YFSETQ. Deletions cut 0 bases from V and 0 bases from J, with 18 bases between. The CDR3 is CASSLEWGGQATNTGELFF. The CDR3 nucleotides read TGCGCCAGCAGCTTGGAGTGGGGGGGACAGGCAACGAACACCGGGGAGCTGTTTTTT.

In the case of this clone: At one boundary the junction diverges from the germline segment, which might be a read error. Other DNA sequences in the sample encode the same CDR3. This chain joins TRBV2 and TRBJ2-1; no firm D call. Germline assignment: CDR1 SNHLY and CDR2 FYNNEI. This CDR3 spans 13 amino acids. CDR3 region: CASKSRIYNEQFF. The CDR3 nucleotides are TGTGCCAGCAAGAGTAGAATATACAATGAACAGTTCTTC.

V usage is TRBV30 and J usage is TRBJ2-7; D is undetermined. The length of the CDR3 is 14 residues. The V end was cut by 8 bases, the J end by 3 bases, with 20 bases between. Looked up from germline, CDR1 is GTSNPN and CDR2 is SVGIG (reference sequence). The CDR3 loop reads CAHSYDPLVYEQYF. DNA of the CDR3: TGTGCCCATAGTTACGACCCTCTTGTCTACGAGCAGTACTTC.

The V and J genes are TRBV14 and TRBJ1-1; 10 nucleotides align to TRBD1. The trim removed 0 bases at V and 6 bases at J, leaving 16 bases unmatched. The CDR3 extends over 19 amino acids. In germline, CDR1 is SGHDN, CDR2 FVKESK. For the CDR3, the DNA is TGTGCCAGCAGCCAAGACCGTATTATGATGGGACAGGGGTTTCCTGAAGCTTTCTTT. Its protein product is CASSQDRIMMGQGFPEAFF.

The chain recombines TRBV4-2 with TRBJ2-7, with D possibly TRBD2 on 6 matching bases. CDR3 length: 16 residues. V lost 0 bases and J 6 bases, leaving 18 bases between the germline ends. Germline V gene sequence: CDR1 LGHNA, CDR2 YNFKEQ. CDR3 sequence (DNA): TGTGCCAGCAGCCAAGATCTCTTGGTGGCGGGAACCGAGCAGTACTTC. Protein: CASSQDLLVAGTEQYF.

The CDR3 sequence: CASSPTGPGETQYF. CDR3 bases: TGCGCCAGCAGTCCGACAGGGCCGGGGGAGACCCAGTACTTC. V and J are TRBV5-1 and TRBJ2-5, with TRBD1 matching over 7 bases. The CDR3 is 14 amino acids. Germline V gives CDR1 SGHRS, CDR2 YFSETQ. J lost 5 bases, V lost 5 bases, and 9 bases had no gene match.

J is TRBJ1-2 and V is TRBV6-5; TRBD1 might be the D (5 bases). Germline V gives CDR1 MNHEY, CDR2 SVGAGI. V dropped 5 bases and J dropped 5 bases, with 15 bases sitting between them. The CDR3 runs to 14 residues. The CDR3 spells CASSEEGPRYGYTF. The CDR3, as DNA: TGTGCCAGCAGTGAGGAGGGGCCACGATATGGCTACACCTTC.

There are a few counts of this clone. CDR3 sequence reads: CASSGGGRVLYEQYF. In DNA, the CDR3 is TGCGCCAGCAGTGGTGGCGGGAGGGTACTATACGAGCAGTACTTC. The chain has TRBV10-2 and TRBJ2-5; TRBD2 matches at 9 bases. The J call may be in error: the DNA end matches TRBJ2-7 better. The germline V gene encodes CDR1 WSHSY and CDR2 SAAADI. CDR3 length equals 15 residues.

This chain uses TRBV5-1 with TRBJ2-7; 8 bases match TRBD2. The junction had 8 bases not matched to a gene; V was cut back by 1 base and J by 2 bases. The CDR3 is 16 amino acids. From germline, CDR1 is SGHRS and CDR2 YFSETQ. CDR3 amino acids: CASSLTGGDRPYEQYF. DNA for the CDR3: TGCGCCAGCAGCTTGACCGGGGGGGATCGTCCCTACGAGCAGTACTTC.

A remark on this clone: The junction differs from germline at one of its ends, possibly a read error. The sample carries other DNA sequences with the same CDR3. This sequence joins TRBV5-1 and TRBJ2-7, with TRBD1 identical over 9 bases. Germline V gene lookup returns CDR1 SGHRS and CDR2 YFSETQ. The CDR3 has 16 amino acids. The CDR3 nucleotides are TGCGCCAGCAGTTTGGCGGGACAGGGACCACCGTACGAGCAGTACTTC. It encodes CASSLAGQGPPYEQYF.

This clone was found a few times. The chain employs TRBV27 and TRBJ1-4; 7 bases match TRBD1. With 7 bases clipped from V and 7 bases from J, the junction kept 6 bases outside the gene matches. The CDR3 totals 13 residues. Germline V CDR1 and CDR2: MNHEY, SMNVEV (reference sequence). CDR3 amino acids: CASIDRVGEKLFF. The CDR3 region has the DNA TGTGCCAGCATTGACAGGGTGGGTGAAAAACTGTTTTTT.

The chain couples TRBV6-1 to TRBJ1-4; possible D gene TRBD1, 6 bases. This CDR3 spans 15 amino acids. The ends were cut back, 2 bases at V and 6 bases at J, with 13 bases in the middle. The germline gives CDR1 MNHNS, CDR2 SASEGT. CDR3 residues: CASSELGAPDEKLFF. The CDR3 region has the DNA TGTGCCAGCAGTGAATTGGGGGCCCCGGATGAAAAACTGTTTTTT.

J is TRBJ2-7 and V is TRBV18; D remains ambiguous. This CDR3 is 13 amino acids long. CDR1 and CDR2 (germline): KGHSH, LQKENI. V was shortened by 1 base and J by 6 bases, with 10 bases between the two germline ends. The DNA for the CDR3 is TGTGCCAGCTCACCACTCCCTCCGGGCGAGCAGTACTTC. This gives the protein CASSPLPPGEQYF.